The 5 T cell receptor beta chains below all came from one sample that was sequenced in a study of shared clonotypes between healthy human individuals. TCRdb's copy holds only in-frame clones and misses some; the assay was immunoSEQ multiplex PCR. The sample consists of about 500,000 clones, more than 70% of them appearing once. Source material: PBMCs. The origin of the receptors is a woman aged 40 to 50 in good health. Some clones in this sample may be carry-over from other donors' samples.

As regards this clone: This sequence is one base from a far larger clone and is likely a read error. The chain is built from TRBV7-2 and TRBJ2-2; D perhaps matches TRBD1 (6 bases). Trimming removed 5 bases from V and 2 bases from J, with 15 bases in between. CDR3 length equals 16 residues. From germline, CDR1 is SGHTA and CDR2 FQGNSA. The CDR3 here is CASSLDSGLNTGELFF. In nucleotides, the CDR3 is TGTGCCAGCAGCCTGGACAGCGGCCTTAACACCGGGGAGCTGTTTTTT.

Of note for this clone: This likely traces to a read error, being one base from a far larger clone. Because the CDR3's place on the DNA is in doubt, the DNA is left out and the CDR3 is given as listed by TCRdb. Other DNA sequences in this sample translate to the same CDR3. CDR3 in amino acids: CAWSKLWGPGANVLTF. The gene calls are TRBV30 and TRBJ2-6; the D segment call TRBD1 is taken from the table without a DNA check. The CDR3 contains 16 residues when both ends are counted. CDR1 is GTSNPN and CDR2 is SVGIG in the germline V gene (reference sequence).

This clone was seen only a few times. V is TRBV20-1 and J is TRBJ1-1; D gene ambiguous. V lost 3 bases and J lost 3, with 5 bases in between. The CDR3 runs to 11 residues. Germline V lookup: CDR1 DFQATT, CDR2 SNEGSKA (reference sequence). Written as DNA, the CDR3 is TGCAGTGCTAGGCGCGACACTGAAGCTTTCTTT. This codes for CSARRDTEAFF.

The genes are TRBV19 and TRBJ1-2, with TRBD1 matching over 7 bases. Looked up from germline, CDR1 is LNHDA and CDR2 is SQIVND (reference sequence). The CDR3 is 12 residues long. Losses at the gene ends were 9 bases for V and 3 bases for J; bases not matched to a gene: 4. The chain's CDR3 is CASTDRDYGYTF. DNA for the CDR3: TGTGCCAGCACCGACAGGGACTATGGCTACACCTTC.

This clone was detected a few times. The chain employs TRBV5-1 and TRBJ2-7; D is ambiguous. The germline CDR1 and CDR2 sequences are SGHRS and YFSETQ. Trimming removed 4 bases at V and 1 base at J, with 12 bases between. The CDR3 contains 14 residues. The CDR3 coding sequence is TGCGCCAGCAGCCTAACCTCTACTTCCTACGAGCAGTACTTC. It codes for CASSLTSTSYEQYF.